Each of the 20 T cell receptor beta chains below was sequenced from the same sample in a study of cytomegalovirus exposure and HLA in healthy donors. PCR amplification relied on 60 Vbeta primers (plus 13 Jbeta primers). Sequencing used immunoSEQ multiplex PCR; TCRdb keeps in-frame clones, though not all of them. The sample consists of around 200,000 clones, roughly four fifths of them appearing once. The sample was PBMCs. The origin of the receptors is a girl between 2 and 10 years old in good health and CMV-seronegative.

V and J are TRBV13 and TRBJ1-2, with D possibly being TRBD1 (5 bases). The CDR3 consists of 15 residues. The V end lost 1 base, the J end lost 4 bases, and 13 bases lay between the germline ends. Germline-derived CDR1 and CDR2 are PRHDT and FYEKMQ (reference sequence). The CDR3 nucleotides are TGTGCCAGCAGCTTAGCGTCGGGGGAGCCCTATGGCTACACCTTC. Amino acids: CASSLASGEPYGYTF. Full variable domain (remainder filled in from reference TRBV13 and TRBJ1-2): AAGVIQSPRHLIKEKRETATLKCYPIPRHDTVYWYQQGPGQDPQFLISFYEKMQSDKGSIPDRFSAQQFSDYHSELNMSSLELGDSALYFCASSLASGEPYGYTFGSGTRLTVV.

This chain connects TRBV7-9 to TRBJ2-3; D remains ambiguous. Germline V gene lookup returns CDR1 SEHNR and CDR2 FQNEAQ (reference sequence). V dropped 5 bases and J dropped 3 bases, with 3 bases sitting between them. CDR3 length: 11 amino acids. The CDR3 DNA reads as TGTGCCAGCAGCCCTACAGATACGCAGTATTTT. Its protein product is CASSPTDTQYF.

This chain links TRBV7-2 with TRBJ1-5; 7 nucleotides line up with TRBD1. This CDR3 is built from 15 residues. Trimming cost V 0 bases and J 1 base; bases outside gene matches: 0. CDR1 and CDR2 from the germline V gene are SGHTA and FQGNSA. DNA for the CDR3: TGTGCCAGCAGCTTAGCGACAGGGAGCAATCAGCCCCAGCATTTT. Translation: CASSLATGSNQPQHF.

The V call is TRBV5-1, the J call TRBJ1-2, with D hard to call. The CDR3 sequence is 15 residues long. V was shortened by 6 bases and J by 5 bases, with 20 bases between the two germline ends. Germline V lookup: CDR1 SGHRS, CDR2 YFSETQ. The CDR3 is CASTSRSMGSYGYTF. The CDR3 nucleotides read TGCGCCAGCACCTCTAGATCGATGGGGAGTTATGGCTACACCTTC.

The CDR3 region has the DNA TGTGCCAGCACCAATATTAGGGGATCTTATAATTCACCCCTCCACTTT. Protein: CASTNIRGSYNSPLHF. The rearrangement uses TRBV27 and TRBJ1-6; weak D call: TRBD1 (5 bases). Trimming left V 7 bases short and J 4 bases short, with 17 bases between. Per the germline V gene, CDR1 is MNHEY and CDR2 is SMNVEV (reference sequence). This CDR3 spans 16 amino acids.

This chain uses TRBV6-8 with TRBJ1-5; 8 bases align to TRBD1. CDR1 and CDR2 (germline): MNHGY, SAAAGT. The CDR3 is made up of 19 amino acids. V gave up 5 bases and J gave up 1 base; unmatched junction bases: 16. This chain's CDR3 is CASSHRTQGGRGSNQPQHF. In DNA, the CDR3 is TGTGCCAGCAGTCATAGGACACAGGGGGGGCGTGGAAGCAATCAGCCCCAGCATTTT.

The chain is built from TRBV5-6 and TRBJ2-2, with D possibly being TRBD1 (6 bases). Trimming took off 0 bases at V and 4 bases at J, with 13 bases between the two ends. The CDR3 runs to 16 residues. Germline lookup yields CDR1 SGHDT and CDR2 YYEEEE. The CDR3 spells CASSLVQGSGTGELFF. The DNA for the CDR3 is TGTGCCAGCAGCTTGGTTCAGGGGAGCGGCACCGGGGAGCTGTTTTTT. The variable domain in full, with the rest retrieved from reference TRBV5-6 and TRBJ2-2, is DAGVTQSPTHLIKTRGQQVTLRCSPKSGHDTVSWYQQALGQGPQFIFQYYEEEERQRGNFPDRFSGHQFPNYSSELNVNALLLGDSALYLCASSLVQGSGTGELFFGEGSRLTVL.

CDR3 DNA sequence: TGTGCCAGCTCACCAGGCCCAGGGAACACTGAAGCTTTCTTT. The encoded protein is CASSPGPGNTEAFF. This chain uses TRBV18 with TRBJ1-1; D gene unclear. CDR1 is KGHSH and CDR2 is LQKENI in the germline V gene. The CDR3 loop spans 14 amino acids. Between the trimmed V and J ends, which lost 2 bases and 1 base, there was a span of 8 bases.

This rearrangement joins TRBV4-2 to TRBJ1-3; D remains ambiguous. From germline, CDR1 is LGHNA and CDR2 YNFKEQ. V lost 1 base, J lost 8 bases, and 6 bases lay in between. The length of the CDR3 is 12 residues. The CDR3 here is CASSQVGDTIYF. CDR3 sequence (DNA): TGTGCCAGCAGCCAAGTCGGAGACACCATATATTTT.

This clone was observed once. The chain has TRBV19 and TRBJ2-6, with a tentative D call TRBD1 (6 bases). Germline assignment: CDR1 LNHDA and CDR2 SQIVND (reference sequence). The CDR3 totals 16 residues. Trimming took 5 bases from V and 0 from J, leaving 11 bases between them. The CDR3 region is CASSWTASSGANVLTF. CDR3 coding DNA: TGTGCCAGTAGTTGGACAGCATCCTCTGGGGCCAACGTCCTGACTTTC. The full variable domain, its missing parts supplied by reference TRBV19 and TRBJ2-6, is DGGITQSPKYLFRKEGQNVTLSCEQNLNHDAMYWYRQDPGQGLRLIYYSQIVNDFQKGDIAEGYSVSREKKESFPLTVTSAQKNPTAFYLCASSWTASSGANVLTFGAGSRLTVL.

This clone was detected once. The chain recombines TRBV7-9 with TRBJ1-1; D is ambiguous. Trimming removed 5 bases from V and 4 bases from J, with 17 bases in between. The CDR3 consists of 15 residues. Germline CDR1 SEHNR, CDR2 FQNEAQ (reference sequence). The CDR3 coding sequence is TGTGCCAGCAGCCCCATTAGTCGGGTCCCCACTGAAGCTTTCTTT. Translated, it gives CASSPISRVPTEAFF.

The chain recombines TRBV2 with TRBJ1-1; D is ambiguous. The V gene lost 0 bases and the J gene lost 11 bases, with 10 bases spanning the gap. Germline V gene sequence: CDR1 SNHLY, CDR2 FYNNEI. This CDR3 spans 12 amino acids. This chain's CDR3 is CASSEARILAFF. CDR3 bases: TGTGCCAGCAGTGAAGCGCGGATTCTGGCTTTCTTT.

This clone has just a few counts. The chain combines TRBV7-2 with TRBJ2-1, with TRBD1 identical over 8 bases. The ends lost 5 bases at V and 9 bases at J; junction bases unmatched: 9. The CDR3 runs 14 residues. Germline CDR1 is SGHTA and CDR2 is FQGNSA. In nucleotides, the CDR3 is TGTGCCAGCAGCCTCGTCCAGGGGGCAGGTGAGCAGTTCTTC. This gives the protein CASSLVQGAGEQFF.

There are a few counts of this clone. This rearrangement joins TRBV7-9 to TRBJ1-4, with D tentatively TRBD1 (5 bases). From germline, CDR1 is SEHNR and CDR2 FQNEAQ (reference sequence). V was trimmed by 3 bases and J by 1 base, leaving 6 bases between them. This CDR3 has 14 residues. CDR3 sequence reads: CASSLGGTNEKLFF. For the CDR3, the DNA is TGTGCCAGCAGCTTGGGGGGAACTAATGAAAAACTGTTTTTT.

This clone has just one count. This chain joins TRBV7-8 and TRBJ2-1; possibly TRBD1 for D (6 bases). CDR3 size: 16 residues. From germline, CDR1 is SGHVS and CDR2 FQNEAQ. The V and J ends lost 5 bases and 0 bases respectively, with 14 bases between them. The CDR3 DNA reads TGTGCCAGCAGCCCCGCAGGGGCGGGCTCCTACAATGAGCAGTTCTTC. Protein sequence: CASSPAGAGSYNEQFF.

The V and J genes are TRBV10-1 and TRBJ2-3, with 7 bases that match TRBD1. V shed 6 bases, J shed 2 bases, and the junction held 11 bases outside the gene matches. From germline, CDR1 is WNHNN and CDR2 SYGVQD (reference sequence). The CDR3 is made up of 16 amino acids. CDR3 in amino acids: CASSGSRDSPTDTQYF. DNA for the CDR3: TGCGCCAGCAGCGGGTCCCGGGACAGCCCCACAGATACGCAGTATTTT.

The chain joins TRBV19 to TRBJ2-5; 7 positions match TRBD1. V shed 7 bases, J shed 2 bases, and the junction held 4 bases outside the gene matches. Per germline, CDR1 LNHDA and CDR2 SQIVND (reference sequence). This CDR3 region has 13 residues. CDR3: CASKGTEQETQYF. The CDR3, as DNA: TGTGCCAGTAAGGGGACAGAGCAAGAGACCCAGTACTTC.

This clone was recorded only once. The gene calls are TRBV4-1 and TRBJ2-7, with 12 bases lining up with TRBD2. CDR3 size: 15 residues. Trimming cost V 5 bases and J 6 bases; bases outside gene matches: 8. CDR1 MGHRA and CDR2 YSYEKL come from the germline V gene. The CDR3 DNA reads as TGCGCCAGCAGCTACCGACTAGCGGGGGTAGTCGAGCAGTACTTC. Translating it yields CASSYRLAGVVEQYF.

The chain combines TRBV13 with TRBJ2-3, with 8 bases identical to TRBD2. The CDR3 has 16 amino acids. V gave up 2 bases and J gave up 4 bases; unmatched junction bases: 8. Germline CDR1 reads PRHDT; CDR2 reads FYEKMQ (reference sequence). CDR3 DNA sequence: TGTGCCAGCAGCTTACAGCGGGGGACCGTATCAGATACGCAGTATTTT. This sequence encodes CASSLQRGTVSDTQYF.

The rearrangement uses TRBV29-1 and TRBJ1-2, with D perhaps TRBD1 (6 bases). CDR1 SQVTM and CDR2 ANQGSEA come from the germline V gene. There are 15 residues in the CDR3. V gave up 7 bases and J gave up 2 bases, with 20 bases separating them. As DNA, the CDR3 is TGCAGCGCCGACGTCGGGGGCGGGAGAAACTATGGCTACACCTTC. Translated, it gives CSADVGGGRNYGYTF.